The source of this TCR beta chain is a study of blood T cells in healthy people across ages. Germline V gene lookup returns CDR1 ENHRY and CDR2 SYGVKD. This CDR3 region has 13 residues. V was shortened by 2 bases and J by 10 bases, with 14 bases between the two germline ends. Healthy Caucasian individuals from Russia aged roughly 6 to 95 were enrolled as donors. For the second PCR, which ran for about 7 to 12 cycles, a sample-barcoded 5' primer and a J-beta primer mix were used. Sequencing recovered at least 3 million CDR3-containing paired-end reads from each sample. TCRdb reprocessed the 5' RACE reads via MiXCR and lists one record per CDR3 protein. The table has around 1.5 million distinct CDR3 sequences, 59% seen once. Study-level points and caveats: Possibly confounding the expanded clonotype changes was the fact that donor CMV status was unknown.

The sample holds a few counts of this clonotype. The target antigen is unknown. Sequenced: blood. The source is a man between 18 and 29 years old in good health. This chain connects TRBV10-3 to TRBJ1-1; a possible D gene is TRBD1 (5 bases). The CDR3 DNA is TGTGCCATCAGTGAGACAAATTGGGACGGAGCTTTCTTT. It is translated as CAISETNWDGAFF.